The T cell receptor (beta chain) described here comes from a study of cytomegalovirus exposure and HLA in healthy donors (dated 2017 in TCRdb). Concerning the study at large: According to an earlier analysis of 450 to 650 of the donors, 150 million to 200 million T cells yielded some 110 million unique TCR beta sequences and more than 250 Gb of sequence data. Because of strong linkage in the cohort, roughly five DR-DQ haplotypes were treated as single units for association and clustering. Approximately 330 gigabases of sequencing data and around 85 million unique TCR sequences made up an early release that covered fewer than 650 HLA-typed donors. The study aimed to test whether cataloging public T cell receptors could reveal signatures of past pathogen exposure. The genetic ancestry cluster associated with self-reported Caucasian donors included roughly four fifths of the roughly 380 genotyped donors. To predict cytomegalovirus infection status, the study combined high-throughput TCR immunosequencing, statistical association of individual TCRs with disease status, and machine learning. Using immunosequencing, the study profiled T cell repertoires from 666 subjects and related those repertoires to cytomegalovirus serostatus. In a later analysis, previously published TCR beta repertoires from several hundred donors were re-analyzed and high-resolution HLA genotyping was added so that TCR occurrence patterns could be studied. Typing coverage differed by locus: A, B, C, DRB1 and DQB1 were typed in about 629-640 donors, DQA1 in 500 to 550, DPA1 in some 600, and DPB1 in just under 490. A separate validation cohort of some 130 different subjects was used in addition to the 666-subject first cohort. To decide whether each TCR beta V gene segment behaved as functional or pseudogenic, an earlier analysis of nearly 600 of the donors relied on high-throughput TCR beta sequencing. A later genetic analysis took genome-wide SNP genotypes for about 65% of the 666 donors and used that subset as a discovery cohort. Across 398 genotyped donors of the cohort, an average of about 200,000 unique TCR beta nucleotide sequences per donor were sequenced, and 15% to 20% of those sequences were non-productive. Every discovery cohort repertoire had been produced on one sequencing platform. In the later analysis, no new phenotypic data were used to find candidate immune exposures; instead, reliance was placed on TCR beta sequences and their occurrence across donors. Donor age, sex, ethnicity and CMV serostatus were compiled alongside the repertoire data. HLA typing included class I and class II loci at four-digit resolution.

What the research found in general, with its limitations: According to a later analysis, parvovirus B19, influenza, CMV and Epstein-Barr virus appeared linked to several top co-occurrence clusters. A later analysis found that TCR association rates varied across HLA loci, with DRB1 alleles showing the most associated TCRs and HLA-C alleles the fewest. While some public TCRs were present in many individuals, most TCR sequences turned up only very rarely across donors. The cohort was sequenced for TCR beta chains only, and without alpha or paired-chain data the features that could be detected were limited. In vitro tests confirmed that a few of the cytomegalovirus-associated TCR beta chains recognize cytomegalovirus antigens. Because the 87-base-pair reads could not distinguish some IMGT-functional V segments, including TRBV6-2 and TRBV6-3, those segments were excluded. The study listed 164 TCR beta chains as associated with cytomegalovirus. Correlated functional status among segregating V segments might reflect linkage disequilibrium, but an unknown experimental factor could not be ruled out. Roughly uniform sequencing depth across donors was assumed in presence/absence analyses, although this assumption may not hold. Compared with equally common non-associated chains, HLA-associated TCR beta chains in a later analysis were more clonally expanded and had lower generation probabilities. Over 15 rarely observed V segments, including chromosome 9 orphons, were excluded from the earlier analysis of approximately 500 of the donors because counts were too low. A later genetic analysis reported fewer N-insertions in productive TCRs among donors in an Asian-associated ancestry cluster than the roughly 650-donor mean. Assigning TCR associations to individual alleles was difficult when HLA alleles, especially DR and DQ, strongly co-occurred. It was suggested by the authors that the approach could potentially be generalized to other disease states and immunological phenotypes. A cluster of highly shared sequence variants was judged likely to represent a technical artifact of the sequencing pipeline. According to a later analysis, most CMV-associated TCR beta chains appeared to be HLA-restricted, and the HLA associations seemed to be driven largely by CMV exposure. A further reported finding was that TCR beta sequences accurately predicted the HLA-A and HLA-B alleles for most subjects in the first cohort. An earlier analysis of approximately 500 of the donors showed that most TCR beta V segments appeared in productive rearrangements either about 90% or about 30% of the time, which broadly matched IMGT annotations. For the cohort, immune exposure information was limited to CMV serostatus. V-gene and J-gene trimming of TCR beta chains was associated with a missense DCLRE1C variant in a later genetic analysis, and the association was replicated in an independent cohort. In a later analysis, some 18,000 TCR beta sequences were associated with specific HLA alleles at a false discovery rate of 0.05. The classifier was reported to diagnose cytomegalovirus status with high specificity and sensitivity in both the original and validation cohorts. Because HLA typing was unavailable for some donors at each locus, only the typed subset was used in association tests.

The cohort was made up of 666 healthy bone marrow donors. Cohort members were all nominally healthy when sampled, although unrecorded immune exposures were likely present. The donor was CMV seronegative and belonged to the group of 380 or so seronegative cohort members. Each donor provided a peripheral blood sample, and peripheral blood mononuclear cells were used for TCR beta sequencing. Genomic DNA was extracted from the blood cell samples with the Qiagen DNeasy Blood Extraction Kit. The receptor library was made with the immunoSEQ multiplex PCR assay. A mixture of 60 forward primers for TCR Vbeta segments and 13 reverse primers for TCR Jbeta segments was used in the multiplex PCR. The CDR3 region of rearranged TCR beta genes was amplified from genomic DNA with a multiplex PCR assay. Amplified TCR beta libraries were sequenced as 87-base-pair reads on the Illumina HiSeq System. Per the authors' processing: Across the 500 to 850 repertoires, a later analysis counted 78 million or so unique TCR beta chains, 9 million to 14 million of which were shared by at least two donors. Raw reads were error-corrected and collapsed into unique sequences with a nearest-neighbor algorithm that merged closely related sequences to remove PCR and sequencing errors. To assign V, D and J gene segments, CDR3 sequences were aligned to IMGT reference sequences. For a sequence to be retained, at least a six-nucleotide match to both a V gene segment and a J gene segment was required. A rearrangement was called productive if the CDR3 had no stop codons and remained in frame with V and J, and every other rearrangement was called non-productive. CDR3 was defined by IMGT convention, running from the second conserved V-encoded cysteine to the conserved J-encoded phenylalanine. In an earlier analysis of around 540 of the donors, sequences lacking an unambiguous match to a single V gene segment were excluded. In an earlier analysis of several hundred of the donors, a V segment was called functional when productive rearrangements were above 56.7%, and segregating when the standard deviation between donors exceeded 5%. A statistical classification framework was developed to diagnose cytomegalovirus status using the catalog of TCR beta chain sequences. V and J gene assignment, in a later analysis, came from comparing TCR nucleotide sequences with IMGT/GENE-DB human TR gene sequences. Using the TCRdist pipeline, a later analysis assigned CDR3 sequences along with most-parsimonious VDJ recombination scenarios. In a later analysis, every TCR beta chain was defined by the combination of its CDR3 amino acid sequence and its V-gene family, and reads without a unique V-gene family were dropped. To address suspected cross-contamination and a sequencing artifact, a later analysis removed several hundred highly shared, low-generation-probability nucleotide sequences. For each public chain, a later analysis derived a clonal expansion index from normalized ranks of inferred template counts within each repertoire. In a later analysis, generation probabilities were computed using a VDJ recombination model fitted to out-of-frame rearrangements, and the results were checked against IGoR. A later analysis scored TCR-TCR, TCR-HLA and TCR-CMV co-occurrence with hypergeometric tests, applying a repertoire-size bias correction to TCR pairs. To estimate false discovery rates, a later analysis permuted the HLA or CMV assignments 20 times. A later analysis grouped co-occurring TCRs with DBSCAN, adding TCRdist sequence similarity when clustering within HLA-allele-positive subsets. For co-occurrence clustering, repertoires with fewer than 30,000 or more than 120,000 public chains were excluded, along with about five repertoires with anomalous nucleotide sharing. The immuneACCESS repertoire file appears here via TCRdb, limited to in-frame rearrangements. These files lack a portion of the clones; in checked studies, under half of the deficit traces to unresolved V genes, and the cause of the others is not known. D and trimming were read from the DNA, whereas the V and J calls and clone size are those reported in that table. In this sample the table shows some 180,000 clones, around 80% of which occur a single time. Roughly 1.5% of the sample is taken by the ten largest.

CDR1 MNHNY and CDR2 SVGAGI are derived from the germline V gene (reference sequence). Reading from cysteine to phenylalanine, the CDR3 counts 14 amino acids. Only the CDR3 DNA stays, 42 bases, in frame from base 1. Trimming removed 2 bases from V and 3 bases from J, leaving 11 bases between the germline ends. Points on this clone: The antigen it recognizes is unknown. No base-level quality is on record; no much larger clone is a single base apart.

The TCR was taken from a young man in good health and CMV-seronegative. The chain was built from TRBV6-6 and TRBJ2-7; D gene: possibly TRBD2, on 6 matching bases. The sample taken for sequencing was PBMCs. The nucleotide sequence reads TGTGCCAGCAGTTACGAGCGGGCGAACTACGAGCAGTACTTC. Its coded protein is CASSYERANYEQYF.